The 7 T cell receptor beta chains reported below all come from one sample, sequenced in a study of cytomegalovirus exposure and HLA in healthy donors. 13 Jbeta primers and 60 Vbeta primers were used for the PCR. Repertoires were generated with immunoSEQ multiplex PCR, while TCRdb's copy carries only in-frame clones and drops some. Of 100,000 to 150,000 clones listed, approximately 61% are singletons. The sample comprised PBMCs. The receptors shown here come from a woman aged 40 to 55 in good health and CMV-seronegative.

The CDR3 loop reads CASSESPSGANVLTF. The CDR3 coding sequence is TGCGCCAGCAGCGAGAGCCCCTCTGGGGCCAACGTCCTGACTTTC. The J gene is TRBJ2-6, the V gene TRBV10-2; D call uncertain. Between the trimmed V and J ends, which lost 6 bases and 0 bases, there was a span of 9 bases. This CDR3 has 15 residues. Germline loops: CDR1 WSHSY, CDR2 SAAADI.

CDR3 in DNA: TGCGCCAGCAGCCCAGACCCGACGGGGAACTACGAGCAGTACTTC. It yields the protein CASSPDPTGNYEQYF. This chain uses TRBV5-1 with TRBJ2-7; perhaps TRBD2 as D (5 bases). V lost 4 bases to trimming and J lost 3 bases, with 17 bases between them. In germline, CDR1 is SGHRS, CDR2 YFSETQ. The CDR3 loop spans 15 amino acids.

The chain links TRBV6-5 to TRBJ2-7; D remains unclear. Trimming removed 2 bases at V and 0 bases at J, with 8 bases between. CDR1 is MNHEY, CDR2 SVGAGI, per germline. This CDR3 has 14 amino acids. CDR3 loop: CASSYRSFSYEQYF. CDR3 nucleotides: TGTGCCAGCAGTTACAGGAGCTTCTCCTACGAGCAGTACTTC.

This clone showed up just a few times. The rearrangement uses TRBV10-3 and TRBJ2-4; 7 nucleotides line up with TRBD1. This CDR3 is built from 13 residues. CDR1 ENHRY and CDR2 SYGVKD come from the germline V gene. With 4 bases clipped from V and 5 bases from J, the junction kept 2 bases outside the gene matches. This chain's CDR3 is CAISGQGENIQYF. As DNA, the CDR3 is TGTGCCATCAGTGGACAGGGAGAAAACATTCAGTACTTC.

This rearrangement joins TRBV6-5 to TRBJ2-2; D remains ambiguous. Germline CDR1 and CDR2: MNHEY and SVGAGI. V lost 6 bases to trimming and J lost 6 bases, with 11 bases between them. The CDR3 sequence is 13 residues long. The CDR3 reads CASSPQVPGELFF. CDR3 DNA: TGTGCCAGCAGCCCTCAGGTGCCCGGGGAGCTGTTTTTT.

The J gene is TRBJ2-5, the V gene TRBV19; D is ambiguous. V lost 4 bases to trimming and J lost 3 bases, with 15 bases between them. Germline V gives CDR1 LNHDA, CDR2 SQIVND (reference sequence). The CDR3 runs to 15 residues. The CDR3 DNA follows: TGTGCCAGTAGTAGAAGGCAGGCCCCTGAAGAGACCCAGTACTTC. It encodes CASSRRQAPEETQYF.

This clone was counted between two and nine times. The chain employs TRBV2 and TRBJ2-3; maybe TRBD1 (7 bases). The CDR3 consists of 16 residues. The V gene's germline CDR1 is SNHLY and CDR2 FYNNEI. With 8 bases removed from V and 0 bases from J, the gap between germline ends came to 18 bases. Written as DNA, the CDR3 is TGTGCCAGCTCAAAGGGGGCGGGACTCAGCACAGATACGCAGTATTTT. Its protein is CASSKGAGLSTDTQYF.